One T cell receptor (beta chain) is described in this entry. Sequenced by immunoSEQ multiplex PCR; TCRdb stores in-frame clones only, minus some. The repertoire includes some 41,000 clones, over 75% of them detected once, and more than 8.5% sits in the top ten. Germline lookup yields CDR1 MNHEY and CDR2 SVGAGI. The CDR3 is made up of 15 amino acids. V was shortened by 8 bases and J by 1 base, with 17 bases between the two germline ends. This sample stems from a study of control samples from healthy donors and cancer patients. V is TRBV6-5 and J is TRBJ1-1; weak D call: TRBD1 (5 bases). The sample comprised PBMCs. The sequence derives from a woman aged 55 to 70 with lung cancer. CDR3 loop: CASDKAGLPNTEAFF. The CDR3 DNA reads TGTGCCAGCGATAAAGCGGGACTTCCGAACACTGAAGCTTTCTTT.